This passage covers 6 T cell receptor beta chains from one sample sequenced in a study of human T cells and chemical hapten exposure (dated by TCRdb to the early 2020s). According to the study, the label for this sample's time point signals: patch test 2, 6 weeks after DPC sensitization. In light of the paper, this sample's treatment or condition label describes: therapeutic diphenylcyclopropenone sensitization with weekly scalp DPC. The library relied on RACE. Sequencing used a NextSeq 500. TCRdb ran its own pipeline on the public reads, namely fastp trimming at Q25 and MiXCR clone calling, and kept in-frame beta chains. Entries that share a CDR3 protein sequence are merged under the most common genes and DNA. The sample includes roughly 120,000 distinct CDR3 sequences, with roughly 10% observed a single time. The ten largest clones add up to about 3.4% of the sample. Material: whole blood, obtained in connection with sensitization to the hapten diphenylcyclopropenone (DPC). These receptors all stem from a woman between 35 and 50 years old with alopecia areata. Some clones in this sample may be carry-over from other donors' samples.

Ten or more counts support this clonotype. V and J are TRBV10-2 and TRBJ1-1; the match to TRBD1 covers 10 bases. The CDR3 sequence is 18 residues long. V lost 3 bases, J lost 4 bases, and 14 bases stayed unmatched. Germline assignment: CDR1 WSHSY and CDR2 SAAADI. The CDR3 DNA reads TGCGCCAGCAGTGACCCAAGGGGAGGGACAGGGGTAGGCACTGAAGCTTTCTTT. It translates to CASSDPRGGTGVGTEAFF.

This clonotype turned up a few times. The chain has TRBV6-2 or TRBV6-3 and TRBJ1-2; D call uncertain. The CDR3 loop spans 12 amino acids. Looked up from germline, CDR1 is MNHEY and CDR2 is SVGEGT. Trimming shortened V by 6 bases and J by 8 bases, and 13 bases separated the two germline ends. The DNA of the CDR3 is TGTGCCAGCAGAAGCTCCCTGAGGGGCTACACCTTC. Protein: CASRSSLRGYTF.

This clonotype was picked up a small number of times. The chain joins TRBV5-6 to TRBJ2-5; tentatively, D is TRBD2 (6 bases). The V end was cut by 2 bases, the J end by 1 base, with 21 bases between. This CDR3 comprises 18 residues. Germline CDR1 is SGHDT and CDR2 is YYEEEE. For the CDR3, the DNA is TGTGCCAGCAGCTTTGTTCAGATTTTGGGACTCAGCCAAGAGACCCAGTACTTC. This sequence encodes CASSFVQILGLSQETQYF. The variable domain in full, with the rest retrieved from reference TRBV5-6 and TRBJ2-5, is DAGVTQSPTHLIKTRGQQVTLRCSPKSGHDTVSWYQQALGQGPQFIFQYYEEEERQRGNFPDRFSGHQFPNYSSELNVNALLLGDSALYLCASSFVQILGLSQETQYFGPGTRLLVL.

The chain is built from TRBV7-2 and TRBJ1-5; D unresolved. The CDR3 is 15 amino acids. Looked up from germline, CDR1 is SGHTA and CDR2 is FQGNSA. Between the trimmed V and J ends, which lost 1 base and 7 bases, there was a span of 14 bases. The chain's CDR3 is CASSLVLGLGQPQHF. The CDR3, as DNA: TGTGCCAGCAGCTTAGTTTTAGGGTTGGGACAGCCCCAGCATTTT.

This clonotype was detected ten times or more. The genes are TRBV20-1 and TRBJ1-3, with 7 nucleotides matching TRBD1. This CDR3 spans 16 amino acids. With V trimmed by 1 base and J by 1 base, 7 bases remained unmatched. Germline V lookup: CDR1 DFQATT, CDR2 SNEGSKA (reference sequence). CDR3: CSARGNTGVSGNTIYF. In DNA, the CDR3 is TGCAGTGCTAGAGGAAACACAGGGGTTTCTGGAAACACCATATATTTT.

This clonotype has ten or more counts. The J gene is TRBJ2-3, the V gene TRBV12-3 or TRBV12-4; 8 positions agree with TRBD2. The CDR3 has 16 amino acids. J gave up 5 bases and V 3 bases, and 10 bases lay outside the gene matches. The CDR3 DNA follows: TGTGCCAGCAGTTTTGGAGGGCCGGGGGGGCGAGATACGCAGTATTTT. Protein sequence: CASSFGGPGGRDTQYF.